This is a list of T cell receptor beta chains from one sample in a study of STAT5B mutations in CD4+ large granular lymphocyte leukemia. Some clones are missing from TCRdb's copy, which holds only in-frame ones; the method was immunoSEQ multiplex PCR. The sample has more than 20,000 clones; more than 65% are singletons. Sample: CD4+ T cells from blood buffy coats. All receptors derive from a human donor in good health. CDR3s include the opening cysteine and the closing phenylalanine or tryptophan. The D gene is left open where the match is weak. Only part of the rows carry a size: once, few, many, or a class if the clone is expanded.

>TRBJ2-5|TRBD1|TRBV27|.
TGTGCCAGCAGTTTAAATTCGGTCCGACAGGGAGAGACCCAGTACTTC
CASSLNSVRQGETQYF
>TRBJ1-1|TRBD1|TRBV11-2|few
TGTGCCAGCAGCTGGGACAGATCGAACACTGAAGCTTTCTTT
CASSWDRSNTEAFF
>TRBJ2-2|.|TRBV12-2|.
TGTGCAAGTCGCTTAGGAAGTCCGGGGATGCCTGTGGAGCTGTTTTTT
CASRLGSPGMPVELFF
>TRBJ2-5|.|TRBV28|medium-sized
TGTGCCAGCAGTTTCCCGACTAGTGGCCAAGAGACCCAGTACTTC
CASSFPTSGQETQYF
>TRBJ1-5|.|TRBV30|few
TGTGCCTGGAGTGTAAAACAGGGTACTCAGCCCCAGCATTTT
CAWSVKQGTQPQHF
>TRBJ2-5|.|TRBV23-1|.
TGCGCCAGCTCGCTCAGCCAGGTAGGTCAAGAGACCCAGTACTTC
CASSLSQVGQETQYF
>TRBJ1-1|TRBD1|TRBV28|.
TGTGCCAGCGGGGGGACAGGGGGTTTCACTGAAGCTTTCTTT
CASGGTGGFTEAFF
>TRBJ2-7|.|TRBV30|.
TGTGCCTGGAGTTCGCCGCCCCCCCGTCTTAACGAGCAGTACTTC
CAWSSPPPRLNEQYF
>TRBJ2-5|TRBD1|TRBV5-5|few
TGTGCCAGCAGCTTAACGGGACAGAAAGAGACCCAGTACTTC
CASSLTGQKETQYF
>TRBJ2-2|TRBD2|TRBV10-2|.
TGCGCCAGCAGTGAGTCTGCGGGAGCACTGAGGGGGGAGCTGTTTTTT
CASSESAGALRGELFF
>TRBJ1-6|TRBD1|TRBV6-6|.
TGTGCCAGCAGTTCCCCGGACAGGGGAAATTCACCCCTCCACTTT
CASSSPDRGNSPLHF
>TRBJ1-1|.|TRBV15|.
TGTGCCACCAGCAGAGATTTAGGCGCTGAAGCTTTCTTT
CATSRDLGAEAFF
>TRBJ1-3|.|TRBV6-1|.
TGTGCCAGCAGCACGGAGGGAAACACCATATATTTT
CASSTEGNTIYF
>TRBJ1-5|.|TRBV6-4|.
TGTGCCAGCAGCGGATTTGGGCAGCCCCAGCATTTT
CASSGFGQPQHF
>TRBJ2-7|.|TRBV18|.
TGTGCCAGCTCCCCTGACAGATCTTACGACGAGCAGTACTTC
CASSPDRSYDEQYF
>TRBJ2-5|.|TRBV5-8|.
TGTGCCAGCCCACGGAGTGGGTTGGAGACCCAGTACTTC
CASPRSGLETQYF
>TRBJ2-6|.|TRBV18|.
TGTGCCAGCTCACCATCGTCGACTGGGGCCAACGTCCTGACTTTC
CASSPSSTGANVLTF
>TRBJ2-7|.|TRBV28|.
TGTGCCAGCAGCCTCTACTACGAGCAGTACTTC
CASSLYYEQYF
>TRBJ1-2|.|TRBV10-3|few
TGTGCCATCAGTGGTTTAGACAGGTCTAACTATGGCTACACCTTC
CAISGLDRSNYGYTF
>TRBJ2-1|TRBD1|TRBV7-9|few
TGTGCCAGCAGCTTAGACGCCCGGGACAGGGGGAACAATGAGCAGTTCTTC
CASSLDARDRGNNEQFF
>TRBJ2-3|.|TRBV6-5|.
TGTGCCAGCAGTTTAAACAGGGGCACAGATACGCAGTATTTT
CASSLNRGTDTQYF
>TRBJ2-5|.|TRBV9|.
TGTGCCAGCAGCGTAGGGAACCGGCAAGAGACCCAGTACTTC
CASSVGNRQETQYF
>TRBJ1-5|.|TRBV6-6|.
TGTGCCAGCACCAAGGGGGGCCATCAGCCCCAGCATTTT
CASTKGGHQPQHF
>TRBJ2-7|.|TRBV20-1|few
TGCAGTGCTAGAGGGGGTTACGAGCAGTACTTC
CSARGGYEQYF
>TRBJ2-7|.|TRBV19|.
TGTGCCAGTAGTATTGATGGGGCGCTGGGCGAGCAGTACTTC
CASSIDGALGEQYF
>TRBJ2-7|.|TRBV6-5|.
TGTGCCAGCAGGCGAGGACAGACTAATTCCTACGAGCAGTACTTC
CASRRGQTNSYEQYF
>TRBJ2-7|TRBD1|TRBV5-5|once
TGTGCCAGCAGCTTGCTCGGGACAGCCTACGAGCAGTACTTC
CASSLLGTAYEQYF
>TRBJ2-2|TRBD1|TRBV10-3|.
TGTGCCATCCAAGGGGCAGGGACAGCAACCGGGGAGCTGTTTTTT
CAIQGAGTATGELFF
>TRBJ1-1|.|TRBV6-5|.
TGTGCCAGCAGACTTCCGGGACAGAACACTGAAGCTTTCTTT
CASRLPGQNTEAFF
>TRBJ2-1|.|TRBV12-5|.
TGTGCTAGTGGTTTGGTGGATGAGCAGTTCTTC
CASGLVDEQFF
>TRBJ1-1|.|TRBV5-8|.
TGTGCCAGCAGCCTGGGACAAATGAACACTGAAGCTTTCTTT
CASSLGQMNTEAFF
>TRBJ1-1|TRBD1|TRBV7-8|few
TGTGCCAGCAGCCCCCGACAGGGGTTGAACGGGGCTTTCTTT
CASSPRQGLNGAFF
>TRBJ2-1|.|TRBV10-3|once
TGTGCCATCAGTGTTGGCACTGACAATGAGCAGTTCTTC
CAISVGTDNEQFF
>TRBJ2-7|TRBD1|TRBV11-3|.
TGTGCCAGCAGTCCGAGGACAGGGTTCCACGAGCAGTACTTC
CASSPRTGFHEQYF
>TRBJ2-2|.|TRBV5-1|.
TGCGCCAGCAGCTTGGCGTCCCGGAGCACCGGGGAGCTGTTTTTT
CASSLASRSTGELFF
>TRBJ2-3|TRBD2|TRBV4-1|few
TGCGCCAGCAGCCAAGATAAAGGTTCGGTAGCGGGCCTCAAAAGCACAGATACGCAGTATTTT
CASSQDKGSVAGLKSTDTQYF
>TRBJ2-7|.|TRBV14|.
TGTGCCAGCAGCCAAGACACAGTGCAGTACGAGCAGTACTTC
CASSQDTVQYEQYF
>TRBJ2-3|.|TRBV30|.
TGTGCCTGGAGTAAAGGTGGGAGCACAGATACGCAGTATTTT
CAWSKGGSTDTQYF
>TRBJ1-1|TRBD1|TRBV7-8|.
TGTGCCAGCAGCTCCCGGGACAGGGGGTCGAACACTGAAGCTTTCTTT
CASSSRDRGSNTEAFF
>TRBJ2-5|.|TRBV7-8|once
TGTGCCAGCAGCTTAGCAGGGGCAGGGGAGACCCAGTACTTC
CASSLAGAGETQYF
>TRBJ2-3|.|TRBV2|.
TGTGCCAGCAGTCGGGCATCGGGAGAAGGTACGCAGTATTTT
CASSRASGEGTQYF
>TRBJ2-5|TRBD2|TRBV7-2|.
TGTGCCAGCAGCTTAGCCGGGGGGGGGTCGACCCAAGAGACCCAGTACTTC
CASSLAGGGSTQETQYF
>TRBJ2-1|.|TRBV5-1|.
TGCGCCAGCAGCCGGGACGCACTCTCGGACAATGAGCAGTTCTTC
CASSRDALSDNEQFF
>TRBJ2-1|.|TRBV29-1|.
TGCAGCGTTGCGGAGAATGAGCAGTTCTTC
CSVAENEQFF
>TRBJ2-5|.|TRBV5-4|few
TGTGCCAGCAGGCGCAGGGGATCGGAGACCCAGTACTTC
CASRRRGSETQYF
>TRBJ1-1|.|TRBV11-2|.
TGTGCCAGCAGCCTCCCCCGTCCCCCGAGGGACACTGAAGCTTTCTTT
CASSLPRPPRDTEAFF
>TRBJ2-1|TRBD2|TRBV4-3|.
TGCGCCAGCAGCCTAACCGGGACTAGCAGCAATGAGCAGTTCTTC
CASSLTGTSSNEQFF
>TRBJ1-4|.|TRBV19|few
TGTGCCAGTAGTATCGGGGGTGCAACTAATGAAAAACTGTTTTTT
CASSIGGATNEKLFF
>TRBJ1-3|.|TRBV5-4|.
TGTGCCAGCAGCGACAGGCTAATGAGCTCTGGAAACACCATATATTTT
CASSDRLMSSGNTIYF
>TRBJ2-7|TRBD1|TRBV10-1|.
TGCGCCAGCAGCTGGACAGGGGAGAGCGAGCAGTACTTC
CASSWTGESEQYF
>TRBJ1-6|TRBD1|TRBV6-5|.
TGTGCCAGCAGCCTTACCGGGACAGCGGTTTCACCCCTCCACTTT
CASSLTGTAVSPLHF
>TRBJ1-2|TRBD1|TRBV5-4|.
TGTGCCAGCAGCTCTTACTTGGGACAGGTGACCTATGGCTACACCTTC
CASSSYLGQVTYGYTF
>TRBJ2-3|.|TRBV19|once
TGTGCCAGTAGTATAGCTGGATCAGATACGCAGTATTTT
CASSIAGSDTQYF
>TRBJ2-2|.|TRBV10-2|.
TGCGCCAGCAGTGAGCGAAACAGGGATCCCGGGGAGCTGTTTTTT
CASSERNRDPGELFF
>TRBJ1-1|.|TRBV6-5|.
TGTGCCAGCACCTCCGGGGGCATGAACACTGAAGCTTTCTTT
CASTSGGMNTEAFF
>TRBJ1-5|.|TRBV28|.
TGTGCCAGCAGTTTAGGCCAACCCGGAGCCCAGCCCCAGCATTTT
CASSLGQPGAQPQHF
>TRBJ1-6|.|TRBV10-3|.
TGTGCCATCAGTGATGTGGAGTCACCCCTCCACTTT
CAISDVESPLHF
>TRBJ2-5|TRBD1|TRBV27|.
TGTGCCAGCAGACGCCGGGACAGGGCAATTAACGGCCCCTTCCAAGAGACCCAGTACTTC
CASRRRDRAINGPFQETQYF
>TRBJ2-3|.|TRBV28|.
TGTGCCAGCAGTTTTGGAATGGGTTTCGCAGATACGCAGTATTTT
CASSFGMGFADTQYF